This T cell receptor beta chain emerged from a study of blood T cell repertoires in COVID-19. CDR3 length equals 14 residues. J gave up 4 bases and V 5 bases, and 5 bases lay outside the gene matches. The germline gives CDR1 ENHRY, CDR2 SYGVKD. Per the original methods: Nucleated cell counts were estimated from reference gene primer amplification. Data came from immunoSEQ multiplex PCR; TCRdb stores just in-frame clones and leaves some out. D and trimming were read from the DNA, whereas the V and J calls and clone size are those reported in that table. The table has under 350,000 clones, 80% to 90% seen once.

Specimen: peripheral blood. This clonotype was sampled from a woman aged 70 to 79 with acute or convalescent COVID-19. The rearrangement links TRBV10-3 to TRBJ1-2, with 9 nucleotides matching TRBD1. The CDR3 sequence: CAISPADRGYGYTF. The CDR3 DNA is TGTGCCATCAGTCCGGCGGACAGGGGCTATGGCTACACCTTC.